The entry that follows covers one TCR beta chain sequence. The antigen remains undetermined. The entry originates in a study of T cell responses to AZD1222 COVID-19 vaccine. TCRdb's table, derived via immunoSEQ multiplex PCR, lists solely in-frame clones and lacks some. The sample has some 170,000 clones, 80% to 90% seen once; the top ten hold 3.5% to 5.5%. General observations from the study: The sample set comprised mostly white British donors with more females, and clonal diversity was possibly underestimated. There were repertoire samples only from the period after the peak T cell response.

Germline V gene sequence: CDR1 MRHNA, CDR2 SNTAGT. After removal of 3 bases from V and 3 bases from J, the junction contained 2 bases not matched to a gene. The CDR3 sequence is 15 residues long. The chain uses TRBV6-4 and TRBJ2-2; TRBD1 matches at 9 bases. Sequenced here: peripheral blood, sampled 28 days after the second dose of the MenACWY control vaccine. The receptor's source is an adult who received the MenACWY meningococcal vaccine as a control. This chain's CDR3 is CASSEGTGHTGELFF. CDR3 in DNA: TGTGCCAGCAGTGAGGGGACAGGGCACACCGGGGAGCTGTTTTTT.